This TCR beta chain was sequenced in a study of cytomegalovirus exposure and HLA in healthy donors. Only one count was recorded for this clone. Its specificity is unknown. 13 Jbeta primers and 60 Vbeta primers were used for the PCR. Some clones are missing from TCRdb's copy, which holds only in-frame ones; the method was immunoSEQ multiplex PCR. The table has about 140,000 clones, 60% to 85% seen once. Study outcomes and limitations: Across donors, most TCRs were seen rarely, yet some public ones were widespread. HLA alleles were associated with roughly 15,000 TCR beta sequences in a later analysis at 0.05 false discovery rate.

This CDR3 is built from 15 residues. V shed 9 bases, J shed 1 base, and the junction held 8 bases outside the gene matches. This clonotype was sampled from a middle-aged man in good health and CMV-seronegative. This chain links TRBV23-1 with TRBJ1-2; TRBD1 aligns across 10 bases. TRBV23-1 is filed as an ORF, its function uncertain. Specimen: PBMCs. The CDR3 nucleotides read TGCGCCAGAAGACAGGGGGCTTTCGTTAACTATGGCTACACCTTC. Its translation is CARRQGAFVNYGYTF.